This T cell receptor (beta chain) was recovered during a study of T cells in Graves' hyperthyroidism and ophthalmopathy. Study in general: Any treatment followed the collection of peripheral blood at initial diagnosis. Study conclusions and caveats: Most thyroid clonotypes expanded above 0.001 were also detected in blood.

Patients were excluded for uncontrolled infection, other autoimmune disease, pregnancy or lactation. Thyroid ultrasound, orbital computed tomography, clinical symptoms, and serum thyroxine and TRAb underpinned diagnoses. Per germline, CDR1 SNHLY and CDR2 FYNNEI. V dropped 5 bases and J dropped 9 bases, with 14 bases sitting between them. The CDR3 is made up of 14 amino acids. Of note for this clonotype: The antigen is undetermined.

RNA transcripts yielded amplified TCR beta CDR3 regions. An initial round of RT-PCR targeting the TCR CDR3 relied on the HTBI primer set. TCRdb recomputed calls from the multiplex PCR reads with MiXCR, one row per CDR3 protein. The sample includes around 300,000 distinct CDR3 sequences, roughly an eighth of them seen just once. The clonotype comes from a woman aged 40 to 50 with Graves' ophthalmopathy. The rearrangement uses TRBV2 and TRBJ1-6, with a possible D match to TRBD1 (6 bases). Sequencing was performed on blood. The CDR3 DNA reads TGTGCCAGCAGTCAAGGCCAGGGGCTTTCACCCCTCCACTTT. Its protein product is CASSQGQGLSPLHF. Full variable domain (remainder filled in from reference TRBV2 and TRBJ1-6): EPEVTQTPSHQVTQMGQEVILRCVPISNHLYFYWYRQILGQKVEFLVSFYNNEISEKSEIFDDQFSVERPDGSNFTLKIRSTKLEDSAMYFCASSQGQGLSPLHFGNGTRLTVT.